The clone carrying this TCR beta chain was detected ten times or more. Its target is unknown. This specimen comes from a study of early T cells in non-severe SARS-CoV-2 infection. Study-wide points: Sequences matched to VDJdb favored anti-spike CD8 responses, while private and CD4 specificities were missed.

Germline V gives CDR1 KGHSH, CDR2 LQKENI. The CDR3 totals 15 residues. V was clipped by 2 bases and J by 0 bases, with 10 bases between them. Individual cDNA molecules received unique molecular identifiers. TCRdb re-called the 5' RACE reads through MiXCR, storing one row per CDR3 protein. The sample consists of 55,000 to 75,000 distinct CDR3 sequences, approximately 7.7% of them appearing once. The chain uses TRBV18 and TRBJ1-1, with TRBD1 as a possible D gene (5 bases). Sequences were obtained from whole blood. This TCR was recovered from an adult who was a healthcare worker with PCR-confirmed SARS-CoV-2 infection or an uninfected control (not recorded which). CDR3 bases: TGTGCCAGCTCACCAACGGGGACTTTGAACACTGAAGCTTTCTTT. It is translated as CASSPTGTLNTEAFF.